The entry that follows covers one T cell receptor (beta chain) sequence. The target antigen is unknown. This entry is derived from a study of T cells in tuberculosis. Study-level findings and limits: Smaller alpha distances in active tuberculosis partly reflected shorter CDR3-alpha lengths.

Germline CDR1 reads MDHEN; CDR2 reads SYDVKM. This CDR3 has 14 amino acids. J lost 8 bases, V lost 5 bases, and 6 bases had no gene match. The repertoire was sequenced with immunoSEQ multiplex PCR; TCRdb's copy has only in-frame clones and lacks some. The sample carries about 20,000 clones, around 91% recorded once. The chain has TRBV28 and TRBJ1-4, with 9 bases lining up with TRBD1. The specimen sequenced was PBMCs. This receptor was identified in a donor aged 10-29 years with latent tuberculosis or without tuberculosis infection. CDR3 nucleotide sequence: TGTGCCAGCAGTACCTACGGGACAGGGGAAAAACTGTTTTTT. Translated: CASSTYGTGEKLFF.